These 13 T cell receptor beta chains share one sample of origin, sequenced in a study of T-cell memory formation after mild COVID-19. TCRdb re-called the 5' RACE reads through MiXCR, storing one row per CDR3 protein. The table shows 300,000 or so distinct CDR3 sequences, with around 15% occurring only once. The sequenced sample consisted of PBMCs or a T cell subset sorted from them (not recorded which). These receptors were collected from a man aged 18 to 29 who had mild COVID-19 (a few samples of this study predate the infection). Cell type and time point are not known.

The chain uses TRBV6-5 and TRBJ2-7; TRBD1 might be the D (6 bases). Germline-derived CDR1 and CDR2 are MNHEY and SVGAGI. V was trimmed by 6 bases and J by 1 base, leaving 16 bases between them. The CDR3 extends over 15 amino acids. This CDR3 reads CASSLAGDGSYEQYF. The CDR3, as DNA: TGTGCCAGCAGCCTAGCAGGGGACGGTTCCTACGAGCAGTACTTC.

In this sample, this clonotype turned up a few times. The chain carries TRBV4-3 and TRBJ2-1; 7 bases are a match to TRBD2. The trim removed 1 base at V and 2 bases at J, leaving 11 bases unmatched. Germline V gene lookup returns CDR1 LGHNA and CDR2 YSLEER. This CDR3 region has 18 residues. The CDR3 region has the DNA TGCGCCAGCAGCCAAGGAAGTGATGCGGGGGAACCCTACAATGAGCAGTTCTTC. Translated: CASSQGSDAGEPYNEQFF.

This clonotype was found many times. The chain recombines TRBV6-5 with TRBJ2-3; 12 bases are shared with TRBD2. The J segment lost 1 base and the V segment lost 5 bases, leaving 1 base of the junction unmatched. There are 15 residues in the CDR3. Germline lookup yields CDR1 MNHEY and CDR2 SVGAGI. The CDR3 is CASSRLAGGTDTQYF. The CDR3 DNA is TGTGCCAGCAGTAGACTAGCGGGGGGCACAGATACGCAGTATTTT.

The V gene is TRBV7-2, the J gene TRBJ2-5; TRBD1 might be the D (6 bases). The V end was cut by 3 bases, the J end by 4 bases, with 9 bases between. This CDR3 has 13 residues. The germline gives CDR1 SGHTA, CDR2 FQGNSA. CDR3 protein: CASSFRGPETQYF. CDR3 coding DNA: TGTGCCAGCAGCTTCAGGGGCCCAGAGACCCAGTACTTC.

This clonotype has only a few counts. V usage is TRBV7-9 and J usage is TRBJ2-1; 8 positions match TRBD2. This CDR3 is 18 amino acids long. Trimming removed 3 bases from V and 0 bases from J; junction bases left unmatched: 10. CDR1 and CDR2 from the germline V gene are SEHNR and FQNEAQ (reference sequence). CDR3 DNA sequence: TGTGCCAGCAGCTTGAAAGCAACTAGCGGTCGCTCCTACAATGAGCAGTTCTTC. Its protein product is CASSLKATSGRSYNEQFF.

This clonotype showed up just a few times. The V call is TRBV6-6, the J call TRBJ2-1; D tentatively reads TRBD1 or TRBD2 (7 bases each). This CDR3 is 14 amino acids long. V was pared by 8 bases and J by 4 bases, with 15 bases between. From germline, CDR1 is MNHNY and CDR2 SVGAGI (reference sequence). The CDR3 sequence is CASRPGGAYNEQFF. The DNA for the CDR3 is TGTGCCAGCCGCCCAGGGGGGGCTTACAATGAGCAGTTCTTC.

This CDR3 is CSAREGWDSQETQYF. DNA of the CDR3: TGCAGTGCTAGGGAAGGCTGGGACTCCCAAGAGACCCAGTACTTC. The rearrangement uses TRBV20-1 and TRBJ2-5, with D possibly TRBD2 on 6 matching bases. The length of the CDR3 is 15 residues. Looked up from germline, CDR1 is DFQATT and CDR2 is SNEGSKA (reference sequence). Trimming shortened V by 3 bases and J by 1 base, and 15 bases separated the two germline ends.

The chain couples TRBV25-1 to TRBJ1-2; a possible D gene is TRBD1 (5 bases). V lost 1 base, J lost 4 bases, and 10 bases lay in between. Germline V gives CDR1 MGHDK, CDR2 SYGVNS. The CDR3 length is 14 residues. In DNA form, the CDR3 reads TGTGCCAGCAGTGAATGGGGCATTTCCTATGGCTACACCTTC. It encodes CASSEWGISYGYTF.

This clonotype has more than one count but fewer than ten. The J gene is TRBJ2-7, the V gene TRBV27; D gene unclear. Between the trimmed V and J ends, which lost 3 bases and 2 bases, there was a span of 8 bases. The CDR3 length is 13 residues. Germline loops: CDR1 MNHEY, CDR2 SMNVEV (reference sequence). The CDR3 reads CASSLTGAYEQYF. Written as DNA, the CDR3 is TGTGCCAGCAGTTTGACGGGTGCCTACGAGCAGTACTTC.

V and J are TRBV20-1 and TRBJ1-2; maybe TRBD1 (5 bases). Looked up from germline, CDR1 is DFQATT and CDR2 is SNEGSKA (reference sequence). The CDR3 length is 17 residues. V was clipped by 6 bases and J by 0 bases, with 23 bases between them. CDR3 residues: CSADIPRGTGSNYGYTF. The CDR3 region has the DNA TGCAGTGCCGATATCCCCCGGGGCACAGGTTCTAACTATGGCTACACCTTC.

CDR3 DNA: TGTGCCAGCAGCTCGACAGCCTACGAGCAGTACGTC. Translating gives CASSSTAYEQYV. V and J are TRBV7-9 and TRBJ2-7; D may be TRBD1 (5 bases). V was pared by 4 bases and J by 2 bases, with 6 bases between. This CDR3 comprises 12 residues. The germline V gene has CDR1 SEHNR and CDR2 FQNEAQ (reference sequence).

The CDR3 sequence is CASSQGTGQAIDTQYF. The CDR3 nucleotides are TGTGCCAGCAGCCAGGGAACGGGACAGGCGATCGATACGCAGTATTTT. The chain recombines TRBV5-4 with TRBJ2-3; 8 bases agree with TRBD1. From germline, CDR1 is SGHNT and CDR2 YYREEE (reference sequence). The CDR3 loop spans 16 amino acids. The junction had 13 bases not matched to a gene; V was cut back by 4 bases and J by 6 bases.

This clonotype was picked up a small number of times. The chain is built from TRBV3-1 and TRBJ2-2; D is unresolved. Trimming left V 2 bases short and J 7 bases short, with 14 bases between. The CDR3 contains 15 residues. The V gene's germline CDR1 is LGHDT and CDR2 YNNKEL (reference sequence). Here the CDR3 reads CASSQLLGVDGELFF. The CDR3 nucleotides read TGTGCCAGCAGCCAACTCCTTGGGGTGGACGGGGAGCTGTTTTTT.